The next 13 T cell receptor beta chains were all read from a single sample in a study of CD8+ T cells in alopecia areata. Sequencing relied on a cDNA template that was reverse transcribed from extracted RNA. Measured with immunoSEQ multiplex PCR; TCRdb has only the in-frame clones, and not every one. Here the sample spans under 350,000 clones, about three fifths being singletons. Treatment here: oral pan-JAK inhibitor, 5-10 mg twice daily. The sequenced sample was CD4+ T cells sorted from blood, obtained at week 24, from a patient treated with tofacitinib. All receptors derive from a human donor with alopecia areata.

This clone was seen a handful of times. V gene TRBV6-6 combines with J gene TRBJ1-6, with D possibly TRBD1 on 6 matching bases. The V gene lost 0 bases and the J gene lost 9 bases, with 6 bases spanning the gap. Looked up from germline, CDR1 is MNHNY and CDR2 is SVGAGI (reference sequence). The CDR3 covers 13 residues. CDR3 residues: CASSYSRGSPLHF. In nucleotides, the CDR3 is TGTGCCAGCAGTTACTCCAGGGGTTCACCCCTCCACTTT.

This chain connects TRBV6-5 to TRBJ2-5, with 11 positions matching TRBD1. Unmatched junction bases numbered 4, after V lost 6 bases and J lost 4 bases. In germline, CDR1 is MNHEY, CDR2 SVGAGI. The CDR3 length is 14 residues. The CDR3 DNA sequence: TGTGCCAGCAGAAGGGACAGGGGGGCAGAGACCCAGTACTTC. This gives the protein CASRRDRGAETQYF.

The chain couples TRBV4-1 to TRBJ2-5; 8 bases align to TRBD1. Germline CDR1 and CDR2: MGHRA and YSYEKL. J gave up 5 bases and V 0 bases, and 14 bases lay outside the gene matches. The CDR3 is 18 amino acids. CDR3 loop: CASSQDAGGAGFGETQYF. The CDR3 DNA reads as TGCGCCAGCAGCCAAGACGCAGGGGGCGCAGGTTTTGGCGAGACCCAGTACTTC.

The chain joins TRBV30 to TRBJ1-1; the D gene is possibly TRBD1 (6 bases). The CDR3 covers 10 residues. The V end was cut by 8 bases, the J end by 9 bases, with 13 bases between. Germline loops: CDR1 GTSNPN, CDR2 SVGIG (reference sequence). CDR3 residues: CAVGGAQAFF. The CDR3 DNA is TGTGCCGTTGGGGGGGCCCAAGCTTTCTTT.

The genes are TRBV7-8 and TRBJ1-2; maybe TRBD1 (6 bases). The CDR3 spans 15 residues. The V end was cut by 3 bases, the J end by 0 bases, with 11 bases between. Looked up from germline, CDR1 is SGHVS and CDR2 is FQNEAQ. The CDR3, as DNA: TGTGCCAGCAGCTTCACCAGGGGCCCTAACTATGGCTACACCTTC. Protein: CASSFTRGPNYGYTF.

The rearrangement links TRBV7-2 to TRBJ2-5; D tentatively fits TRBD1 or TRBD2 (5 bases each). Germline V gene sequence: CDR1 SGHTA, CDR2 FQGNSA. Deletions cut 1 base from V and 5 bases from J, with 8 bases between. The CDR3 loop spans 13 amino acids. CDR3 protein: CASSLGGSETQYF. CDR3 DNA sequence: TGTGCCAGCAGCTTAGGGGGGTCGGAGACCCAGTACTTC.

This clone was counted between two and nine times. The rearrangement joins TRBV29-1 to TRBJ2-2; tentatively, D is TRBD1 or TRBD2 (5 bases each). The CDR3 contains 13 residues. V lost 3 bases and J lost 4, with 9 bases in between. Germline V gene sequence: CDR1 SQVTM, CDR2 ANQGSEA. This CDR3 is CSVDRDGTGELFF. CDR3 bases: TGCAGCGTTGACAGGGACGGCACCGGGGAGCTGTTTTTT.

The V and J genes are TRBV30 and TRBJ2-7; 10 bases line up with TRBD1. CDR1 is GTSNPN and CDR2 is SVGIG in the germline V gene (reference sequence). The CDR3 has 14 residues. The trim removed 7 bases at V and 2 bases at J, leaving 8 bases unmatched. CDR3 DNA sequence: TGTGCCTACACCAGGACAGGGGGTCCCTACGAGCAGTACTTC. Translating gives CAYTRTGGPYEQYF. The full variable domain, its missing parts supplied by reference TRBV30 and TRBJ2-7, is SQTIHQWPATLVQPVGSPLSLECTVEGTSNPNLYWYRQAAGRGLQLLFYSVGIGQISSEVPQNLSASRPQDRQFILSSKKLLLSDSGFYLCAYTRTGGPYEQYFGPGTRLTVT.

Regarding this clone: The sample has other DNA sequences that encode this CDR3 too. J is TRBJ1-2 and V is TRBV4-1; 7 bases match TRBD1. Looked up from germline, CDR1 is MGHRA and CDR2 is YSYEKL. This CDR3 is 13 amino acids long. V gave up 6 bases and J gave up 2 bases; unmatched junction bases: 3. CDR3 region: CASSQGQNYGYTF. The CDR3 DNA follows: TGCGCCAGCAGTCAGGGACAGAACTATGGCTACACCTTC.

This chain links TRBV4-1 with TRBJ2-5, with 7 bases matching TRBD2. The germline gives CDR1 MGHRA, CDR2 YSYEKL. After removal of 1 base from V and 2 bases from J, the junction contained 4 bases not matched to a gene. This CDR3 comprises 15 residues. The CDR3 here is CASSQGSGVQETQYF. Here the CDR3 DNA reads TGCGCCAGCAGCCAAGGGAGCGGGGTACAAGAGACCCAGTACTTC.

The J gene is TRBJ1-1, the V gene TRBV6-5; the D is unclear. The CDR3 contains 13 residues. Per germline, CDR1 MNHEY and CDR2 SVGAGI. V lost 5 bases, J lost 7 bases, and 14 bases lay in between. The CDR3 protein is CASSEALRGEAFF. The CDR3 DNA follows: TGTGCCAGCAGTGAAGCGCTTCGGGGTGAAGCTTTCTTT.

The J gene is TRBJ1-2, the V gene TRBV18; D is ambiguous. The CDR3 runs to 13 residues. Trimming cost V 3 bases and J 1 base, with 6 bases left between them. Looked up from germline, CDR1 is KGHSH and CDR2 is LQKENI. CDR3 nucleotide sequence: TGTGCCAGCTCACCGAACAGTAACTATGGCTACACCTTC. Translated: CASSPNSNYGYTF.

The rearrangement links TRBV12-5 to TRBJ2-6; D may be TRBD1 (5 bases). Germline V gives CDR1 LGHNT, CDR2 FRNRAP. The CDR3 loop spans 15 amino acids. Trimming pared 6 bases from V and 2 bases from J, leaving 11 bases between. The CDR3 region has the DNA TGTGCTAGTGGGCAGGGCATCGCTGGGGCCAACGTCCTGACTTTC. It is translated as CASGQGIAGANVLTF. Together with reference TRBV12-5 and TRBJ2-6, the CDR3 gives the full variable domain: DARVTQTPRHKVTEMGQEVTMRCQPILGHNTVFWYRQTMMQGLELLAYFRNRAPLDDSGMPKDRFSAEMPDATLATLKIQPSEPRDSAVYFCASGQGIAGANVLTFGAGSRLTVL.